These 18 T cell receptor beta chains originate from one sample sequenced in a study of blood T cell repertoires in COVID-19. TCRdb keeps only in-frame clones here, not all; method: immunoSEQ multiplex PCR. The sample carries approximately 190,000 clones, approximately 86% recorded once. The sequencing input was PBMCs or T cells enriched from blood (not recorded which). These receptor sequences come from a woman aged 40 to 50 in a cohort exposed to, infected with or recovered from COVID-19 (not recorded which).

The chain joins TRBV15 to TRBJ1-1; D gene unclear. This CDR3 contains 16 residues. In germline, CDR1 is LNHNV, CDR2 YYDKDF (reference sequence). With 0 bases removed from V and 0 bases from J, the gap between germline ends came to 11 bases. CDR3 sequence (DNA): TGTGCCACCAGCAGAGATCGTTTCCCTTTGAACACTGAAGCTTTCTTT. This encodes CATSRDRFPLNTEAFF.

The chain recombines TRBV11-3 with TRBJ1-1; D not resolved. The CDR3 covers 13 residues. The germline gives CDR1 SGHNT, CDR2 YENEEA. Trimming shortened V by 5 bases and J by 1 base, and 8 bases separated the two germline ends. The CDR3 region is CASSPPGNTEAFF. In DNA form, the CDR3 reads TGTGCCAGCAGCCCCCCCGGGAACACTGAAGCTTTCTTT.

V and J are TRBV19 and TRBJ1-6, with 7 bases lining up with TRBD1. CDR1 LNHDA and CDR2 SQIVND come from the germline V gene (reference sequence). J was trimmed by 7 bases and V by 5 bases; bases with no gene match: 5. This CDR3 contains 14 residues. DNA of the CDR3: TGTGCCAGTAGTGCGGGACAGACGAATTCACCCCTCCACTTT. Residues: CASSAGQTNSPLHF.

V usage is TRBV24-1 and J usage is TRBJ2-2; 8 bases align to TRBD1. This CDR3 is built from 15 residues. Germline V CDR1 and CDR2: KGHDR, SFDVKD. J gave up 7 bases and V 0 bases, and 3 bases lay outside the gene matches. CDR3 nucleotides: TGTGCCACCAGTGATTTGCACAGGGGGGACGGGGAGCTGTTTTTT. It is translated as CATSDLHRGDGELFF.

This chain joins TRBV9 and TRBJ2-7, with D possibly matching TRBD1 (5 bases). The CDR3 extends over 14 amino acids. Germline loops: CDR1 SGDLS, CDR2 YYNGEE. V dropped 0 bases and J dropped 7 bases, with 14 bases sitting between them. This CDR3 reads CASSVGAGHGEQYF. The CDR3 DNA is TGTGCCAGCAGCGTAGGGGCAGGGCATGGGGAGCAGTACTTC.

The chain is built from TRBV13 and TRBJ1-4, with a tentative D call TRBD1 (6 bases). This CDR3 contains 14 residues. CDR1 and CDR2 from the germline V gene are PRHDT and FYEKMQ (reference sequence). V was clipped by 2 bases and J by 5 bases, with 9 bases between them. CDR3 protein: CASSLQGRNEKLFF. CDR3 in DNA: TGTGCCAGCAGCTTACAGGGGAGAAATGAAAAACTGTTTTTT.

This clone was recorded a few times. The chain couples TRBV11-2 to TRBJ1-2; the D gene is possibly TRBD1 (5 bases). Per the germline V gene, CDR1 is SGHAT and CDR2 is FQNNGV. V lost 1 base and J 0 bases, leaving 12 bases between the germline ends. CDR3 size: 16 residues. CDR3 in amino acids: CASSLADSKPNYGYTF. The CDR3 nucleotides read TGTGCCAGCAGCTTAGCCGACAGCAAGCCTAACTATGGCTACACCTTC.

This chain links TRBV7-6 with TRBJ1-3; 7 nucleotides agree with TRBD1. CDR1 and CDR2 (germline): SGHVS, FNYEAQ. The CDR3 has 16 amino acids. V trimming: 2 bases; J trimming: 2 bases; junction bases outside the gene matches: 6. DNA of the CDR3: TGTGCCAGCAGCTTAAGTCAGGGGGAGACTGGAAACACCATATATTTT. Translated, it gives CASSLSQGETGNTIYF.

The chain joins TRBV27 to TRBJ1-2; D might be TRBD1 (6 bases). V lost 6 bases and J 0 bases, leaving 8 bases between the germline ends. Germline CDR1 MNHEY, CDR2 SMNVEV (reference sequence). The CDR3 has 13 residues. The CDR3 reads CASSRGTNYGYTF. CDR3 DNA sequence: TGTGCCAGCAGCAGGGGCACTAACTATGGCTACACCTTC.

The chain joins TRBV6-5 to TRBJ2-3, with TRBD1 matching over 9 bases. Losses at the gene ends were 6 bases for V and 5 bases for J; bases not matched to a gene: 6. The germline V gene encodes CDR1 MNHEY and CDR2 SVGAGI. The CDR3 sequence is 14 residues long. The CDR3 sequence is CASSRTGERDTQYF. CDR3 DNA sequence: TGTGCCAGCAGCCGGACAGGGGAGCGAGATACGCAGTATTTT.

This chain uses TRBV20-1 with TRBJ1-1, with D hard to call. The CDR3 is made up of 11 amino acids. The germline gives CDR1 DFQATT, CDR2 SNEGSKA (reference sequence). Trimming stripped 3 bases from V and 11 bases from J, with 13 bases between. The DNA of the CDR3 is TGCAGTGCTAGGAAATCCGGGTATGCTTTCTTT. Its translation is CSARKSGYAFF.

This clone was picked up one time. The chain employs TRBV3-1 (or the pseudogene TRBV3-2) and TRBJ1-1; D is unclear. Germline V lookup: CDR1 LGHDT, CDR2 YNNKEL (reference sequence). Trimming shortened V by 4 bases and J by 1 base, and 19 bases separated the two germline ends. The CDR3 spans 17 residues. The CDR3 DNA reads TGTGCCAGCAGCCCTCCCCGAATGGGCCCCAAGAACACTGAAGCTTTCTTT. Its translation is CASSPPRMGPKNTEAFF.

The chain uses TRBV2 and TRBJ2-3, with TRBD2 identical over 7 bases. The CDR3 loop spans 17 amino acids. Trimming at V came to 7 bases and at J to 0 bases, leaving 13 bases not matched to a gene. Germline V lookup: CDR1 SNHLY, CDR2 FYNNEI. CDR3 in amino acids: CASTMTREVGSTDTQYF. CDR3 bases: TGTGCCAGCACTATGACTCGGGAGGTGGGAAGCACAGATACGCAGTATTTT.

This clone occurred many times. The chain recombines TRBV6-4 with TRBJ2-1, with 11 bases matching TRBD2. Germline V CDR1 and CDR2: MRHNA, SNTAGT. The trim removed 5 bases at V and 6 bases at J, leaving 6 bases unmatched. CDR3 length equals 15 residues. The CDR3 nucleotides read TGTGCCAGCAGTCCTAGCGGGGGGAGCCTCAATGAGCAGTTCTTC. It codes for CASSPSGGSLNEQFF.

This clone was seen only a few times. V usage is TRBV10-2 and J usage is TRBJ1-1; D perhaps matches TRBD1 (5 bases). Trimming took 2 bases from V and 2 from J, leaving 12 bases between them. The germline V gene encodes CDR1 WSHSY and CDR2 SAAADI. The CDR3 runs to 15 residues. CDR3 region: CASSEMPGSNTEAFF. The DNA for the CDR3 is TGCGCCAGCAGTGAGATGCCAGGGTCTAACACTGAAGCTTTCTTT.

This clone was seen just once. V and J are TRBV27 and TRBJ1-6; no reliable D call. From germline, CDR1 is MNHEY and CDR2 SMNVEV (reference sequence). The CDR3 extends over 14 amino acids. V lost 6 bases to trimming and J lost 7 bases, with 13 bases between them. The CDR3 sequence is CASRPLTRNSPLHF. For the CDR3, the DNA is TGTGCCAGCAGACCTCTCACCAGGAATTCACCCCTCCACTTT.

Points on this clone: At one of its ends the junction is not consistent with the germline gene, which may arise from a read error. The chain has TRBV27 and TRBJ1-6, with D possibly matching TRBD1 (5 bases). The CDR3 is made up of 14 amino acids. The germline V gene encodes CDR1 MNHEY and CDR2 SMNVEV (reference sequence). The CDR3 nucleotides read TGTGCCGGCAGTCCCCGGACATTCTATTCACCCCTCCACTTT. Its translation: CAGSPRTFYSPLHF.

The chain combines TRBV7-6 with TRBJ1-1; no reliable D call. Trimming pared 3 bases from V and 7 bases from J, leaving 9 bases between. The germline V gene has CDR1 SGHVS and CDR2 FNYEAQ. The CDR3 totals 12 residues. The CDR3 spells CASSFAGSEAFF. The CDR3 DNA sequence: TGTGCCAGCAGCTTTGCGGGCAGTGAAGCTTTCTTT.